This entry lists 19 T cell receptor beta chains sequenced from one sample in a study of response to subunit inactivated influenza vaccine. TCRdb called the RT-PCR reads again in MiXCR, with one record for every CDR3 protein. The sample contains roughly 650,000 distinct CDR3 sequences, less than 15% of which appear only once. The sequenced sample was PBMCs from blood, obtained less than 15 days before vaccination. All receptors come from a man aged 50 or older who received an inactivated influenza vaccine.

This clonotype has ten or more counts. CDR3 bases: TGCGCCAGCTCACGGGGGGCCACAGATACGCAGTATTTT. Encoded protein: CASSRGATDTQYF. The rearrangement joins TRBV5-1 to TRBJ2-3; perhaps TRBD2 as D (7 bases). The CDR3 has 13 residues. Trimming removed 7 bases at V and 2 bases at J, with 11 bases between. The germline V gene has CDR1 SGHRS and CDR2 YFSETQ.

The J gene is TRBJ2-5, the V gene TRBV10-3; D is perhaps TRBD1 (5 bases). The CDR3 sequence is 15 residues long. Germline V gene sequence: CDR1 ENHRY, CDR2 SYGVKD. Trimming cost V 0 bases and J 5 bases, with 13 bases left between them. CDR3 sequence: CAISESNSGIETQYF. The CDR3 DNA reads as TGTGCCATCAGTGAGTCGAATTCAGGGATTGAGACCCAGTACTTC.

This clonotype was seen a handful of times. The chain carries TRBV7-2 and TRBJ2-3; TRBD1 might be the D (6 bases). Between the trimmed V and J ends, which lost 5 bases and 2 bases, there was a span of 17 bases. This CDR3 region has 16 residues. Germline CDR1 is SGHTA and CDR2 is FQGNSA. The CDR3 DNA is TGTGCCAGCAGCAGGTTACTCCCAGGGGACACAGATACGCAGTATTTT. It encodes CASSRLLPGDTDTQYF. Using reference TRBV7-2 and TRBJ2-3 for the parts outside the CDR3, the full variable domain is GAGVSQSPSNKVTEKGKDVELRCDPISGHTALYWYRQSLGQGLEFLIYFQGNSAPDKSGLPSDRFSAERTGGSVSTLTIQRTQQEDSAVYLCASSRLLPGDTDTQYFGPGTRLTVL.

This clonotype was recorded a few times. The chain's CDR3 is CASSLPEGLAPSSYNEQFF. CDR3 DNA: TGTGCCAGCAGTTTACCGGAGGGACTAGCACCGAGCTCCTACAATGAGCAGTTCTTC. The V and J genes are TRBV27 and TRBJ2-1; 9 bases align to TRBD2. V lost 2 bases, J lost 0 bases, and 11 bases stayed unmatched. Germline loops: CDR1 MNHEY, CDR2 SMNVEV (reference sequence). This CDR3 has 19 amino acids.

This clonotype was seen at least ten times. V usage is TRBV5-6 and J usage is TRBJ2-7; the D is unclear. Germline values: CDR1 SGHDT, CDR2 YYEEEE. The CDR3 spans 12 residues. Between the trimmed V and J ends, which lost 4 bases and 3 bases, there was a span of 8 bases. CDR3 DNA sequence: TGTGCCAGCAGCCGAAATAGCTACGAGCAGTACTTC. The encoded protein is CASSRNSYEQYF.

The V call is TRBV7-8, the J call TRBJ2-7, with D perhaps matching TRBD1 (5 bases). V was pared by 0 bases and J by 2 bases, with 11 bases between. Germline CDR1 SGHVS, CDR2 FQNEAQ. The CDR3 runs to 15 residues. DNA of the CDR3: TGTGCCAGCAGCTTAGCGACGGCCAGGGCCTACGAGCAGTACTTC. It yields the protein CASSLATARAYEQYF.

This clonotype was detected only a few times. The CDR3 sequence is CASSSSIPYYGYTF. In DNA, the CDR3 is TGTGCCAGCAGTTCCTCCATCCCCTACTATGGCTACACCTTC. This chain connects TRBV6-2 or TRBV6-3 to TRBJ1-2; D unresolved. Germline V CDR1 and CDR2: MNHEY, SVGEGT. Trimming took 4 bases from V and 3 from J, leaving 12 bases between them. The CDR3 spans 14 residues.

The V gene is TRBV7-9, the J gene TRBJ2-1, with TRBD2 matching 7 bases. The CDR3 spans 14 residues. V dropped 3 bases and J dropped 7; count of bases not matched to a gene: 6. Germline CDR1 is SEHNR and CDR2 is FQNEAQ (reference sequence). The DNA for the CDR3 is TGTGCCAGCAGCTTGACTAGCCCTGGGAATGAGCAGTTCTTC. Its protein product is CASSLTSPGNEQFF.

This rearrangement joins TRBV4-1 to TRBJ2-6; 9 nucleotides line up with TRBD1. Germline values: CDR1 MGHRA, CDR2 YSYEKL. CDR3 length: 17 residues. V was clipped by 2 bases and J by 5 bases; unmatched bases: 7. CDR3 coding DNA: TGCGCCAGCAGCCAAACAGGGGGCACTCTAAGGGCCAACGTCCTGACTTTC. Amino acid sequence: CASSQTGGTLRANVLTF.

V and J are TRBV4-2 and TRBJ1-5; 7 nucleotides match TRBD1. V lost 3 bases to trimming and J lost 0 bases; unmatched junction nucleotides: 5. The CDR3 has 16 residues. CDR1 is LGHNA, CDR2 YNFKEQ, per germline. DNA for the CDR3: TGTGCCAGCAGCCAGCCGGGACAGAATAGCAATCAGCCCCAGCATTTT. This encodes CASSQPGQNSNQPQHF.

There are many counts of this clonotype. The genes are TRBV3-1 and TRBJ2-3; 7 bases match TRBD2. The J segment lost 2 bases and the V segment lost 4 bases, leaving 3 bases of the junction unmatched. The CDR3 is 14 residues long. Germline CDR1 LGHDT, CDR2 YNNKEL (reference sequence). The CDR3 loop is CASSPGLLTDTQYF. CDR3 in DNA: TGTGCCAGCAGCCCGGGACTACTCACAGATACGCAGTATTTT.

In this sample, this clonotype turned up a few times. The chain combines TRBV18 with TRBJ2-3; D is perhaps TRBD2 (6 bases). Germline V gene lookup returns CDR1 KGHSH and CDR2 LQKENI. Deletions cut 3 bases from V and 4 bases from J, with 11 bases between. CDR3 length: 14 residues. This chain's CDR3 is CASSPTSLPDTQYF. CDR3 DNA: TGTGCCAGCTCACCTACTAGCCTCCCAGATACGCAGTATTTT. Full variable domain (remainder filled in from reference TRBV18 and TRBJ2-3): NAGVMQNPRHLVRRRGQEARLRCSPMKGHSHVYWYRQLPEEGLKFMVYLQKENIIDESGMPKERFSAEFPKEGPSILRIQQVVRGDSAAYFCASSPTSLPDTQYFGPGTRLTVL.

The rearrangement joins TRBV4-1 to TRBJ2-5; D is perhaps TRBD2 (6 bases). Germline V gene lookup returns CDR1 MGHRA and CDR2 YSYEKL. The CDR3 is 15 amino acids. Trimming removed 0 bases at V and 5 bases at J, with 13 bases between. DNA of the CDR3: TGCGCCAGCAGCCAAGATCTGGGGGGTATGGAGACCCAGTACTTC. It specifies CASSQDLGGMETQYF.

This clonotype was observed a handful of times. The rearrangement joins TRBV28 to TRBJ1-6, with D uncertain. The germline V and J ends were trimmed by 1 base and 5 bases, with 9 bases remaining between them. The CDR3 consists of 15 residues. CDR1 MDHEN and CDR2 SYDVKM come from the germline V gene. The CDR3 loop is CASSLLRFDNSPLHF. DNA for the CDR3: TGTGCCAGCAGTTTATTGCGCTTCGATAATTCACCCCTCCACTTT.

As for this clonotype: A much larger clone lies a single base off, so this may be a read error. CDR3 nucleotide sequence: TGTGCCAGCAGCGGGGACAGCCAAGAGACCCAGTACTTC. As protein: CASSGDSQETQYF. The chain uses TRBV7-3 and TRBJ2-5; 7 bases are a match to TRBD1. This CDR3 has 13 residues. Germline CDR1 SGHTA, CDR2 FQGTGA. J lost 1 base, V lost 5 bases, and 1 base had no gene match.

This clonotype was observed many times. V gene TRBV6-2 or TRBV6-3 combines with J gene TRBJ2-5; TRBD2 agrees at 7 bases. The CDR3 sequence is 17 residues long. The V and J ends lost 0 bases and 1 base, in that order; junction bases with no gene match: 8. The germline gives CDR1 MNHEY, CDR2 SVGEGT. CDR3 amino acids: CASSYSWAGEAQETQYF. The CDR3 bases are TGTGCCAGCAGTTACTCCTGGGCGGGAGAAGCCCAAGAGACCCAGTACTTC.

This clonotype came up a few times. In DNA, the CDR3 is TGTGCCAGCAAAGCGTCTGGAAACACCATATATTTT. Translated: CASKASGNTIYF. This chain joins TRBV12-3 or TRBV12-4 and TRBJ1-3; D remains ambiguous. The CDR3 extends over 12 amino acids. Trimming shortened V by 7 bases and J by 1 base, and 5 bases separated the two germline ends.

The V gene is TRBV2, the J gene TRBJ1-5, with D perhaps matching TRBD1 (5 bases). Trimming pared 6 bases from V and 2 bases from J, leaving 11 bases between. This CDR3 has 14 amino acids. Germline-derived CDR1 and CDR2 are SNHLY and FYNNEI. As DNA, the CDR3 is TGTGCCAGCAGACTGGGACGTGGCAATCAGCCCCAGCATTTT. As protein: CASRLGRGNQPQHF. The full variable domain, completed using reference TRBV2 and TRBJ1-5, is EPEVTQTPSHQVTQMGQEVILRCVPISNHLYFYWYRQILGQKVEFLVSFYNNEISEKSEIFDDQFSVERPDGSNFTLKIRSTKLEDSAMYFCASRLGRGNQPQHFGDGTRLSIL.

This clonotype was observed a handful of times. DNA for the CDR3: TGTGCCAGCAGTGTGGGACAGTCGGAGGCTTTCTTT. Translated: CASSVGQSEAFF. The chain employs TRBV2 and TRBJ1-1; 7 bases map to TRBD1. The CDR3 runs 12 residues. Germline V gives CDR1 SNHLY, CDR2 FYNNEI. The ends lost 4 bases at V and 11 bases at J; junction bases unmatched: 7.